This T cell receptor (beta chain) was sequenced during a study of identifying expanded T cells in peripheral blood. Whole-study results and caveats: Differentially abundant clones: about 1.1 between replicates, 16.4 at two to three weeks, more than 18 at four.

J was trimmed by 5 bases and V by 5 bases; bases with no gene match: 7. CDR1 is ENHRY, CDR2 SYGVKD, per germline. The CDR3 is made up of 14 amino acids. In the case of this clone: Its cognate antigen is unknown.

Data came from immunoSEQ multiplex PCR; TCRdb stores just in-frame clones and leaves some out. The table shows some 96,000 clones, with around 90% occurring only once. The rearrangement joins TRBV10-3 to TRBJ2-7, with 9 positions matching TRBD1. This sequence was found in a person aged 18 to 70 in good health. The sample consisted of blood. The CDR3 bases are TGTGCCATCAGTTTACAGGGGGCGGAGAACGAGCAGTACTTC. It is translated as CAISLQGAENEQYF.